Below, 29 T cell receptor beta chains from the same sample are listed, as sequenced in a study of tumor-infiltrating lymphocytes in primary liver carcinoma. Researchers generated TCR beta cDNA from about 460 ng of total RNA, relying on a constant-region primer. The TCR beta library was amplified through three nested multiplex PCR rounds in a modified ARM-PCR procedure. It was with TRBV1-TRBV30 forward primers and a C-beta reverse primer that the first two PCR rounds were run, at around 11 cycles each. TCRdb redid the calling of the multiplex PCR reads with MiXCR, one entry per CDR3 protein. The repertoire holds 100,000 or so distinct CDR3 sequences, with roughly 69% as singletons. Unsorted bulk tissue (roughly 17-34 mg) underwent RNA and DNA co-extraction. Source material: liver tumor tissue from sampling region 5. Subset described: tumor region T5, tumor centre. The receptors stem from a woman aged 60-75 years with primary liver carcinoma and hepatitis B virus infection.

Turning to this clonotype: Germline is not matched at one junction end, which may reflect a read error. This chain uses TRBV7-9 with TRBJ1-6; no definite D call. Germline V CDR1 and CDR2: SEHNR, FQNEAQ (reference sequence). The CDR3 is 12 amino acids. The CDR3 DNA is TGTGCCAGCAGCTTAGAAGGGTCACCCCTCCAGTTT. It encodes CASSLEGSPLQF.

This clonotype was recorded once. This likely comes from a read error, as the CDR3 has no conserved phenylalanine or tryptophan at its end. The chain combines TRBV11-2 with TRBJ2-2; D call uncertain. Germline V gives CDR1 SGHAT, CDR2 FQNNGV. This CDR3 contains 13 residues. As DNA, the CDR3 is TGTGCCAGCAGCTTAGATAAGACTGGGGAACTGTTTCTT. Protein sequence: CASSLDKTGELFL.

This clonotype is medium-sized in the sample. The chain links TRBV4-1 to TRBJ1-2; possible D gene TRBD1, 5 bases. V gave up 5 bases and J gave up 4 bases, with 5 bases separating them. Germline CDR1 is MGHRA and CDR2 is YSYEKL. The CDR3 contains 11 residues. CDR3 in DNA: TGCGCCAGCAGCGACAGCTATGGCTACACCTTC. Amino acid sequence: CASSDSYGYTF.

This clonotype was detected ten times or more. The CDR3 DNA is TGTGCCAGCGGGGAGACAGGACCCAACACTGAAGCTTTCTTT. Translation: CASGETGPNTEAFF. The chain links TRBV6-2 or TRBV6-3 to TRBJ1-1, with a tentative D call TRBD1 (6 bases). The germline CDR1 and CDR2 sequences are MNHEY and SVGEGT. V lost 8 bases to trimming and J lost 2 bases, with 15 bases between them. This CDR3 comprises 14 residues.

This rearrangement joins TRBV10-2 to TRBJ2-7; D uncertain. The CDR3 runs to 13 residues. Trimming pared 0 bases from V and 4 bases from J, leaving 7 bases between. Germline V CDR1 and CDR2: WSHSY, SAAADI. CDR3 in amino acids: CASSESGSYEQYF. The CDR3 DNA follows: TGCGCCAGCAGTGAGTCGGGAAGTTACGAGCAGTACTTC.

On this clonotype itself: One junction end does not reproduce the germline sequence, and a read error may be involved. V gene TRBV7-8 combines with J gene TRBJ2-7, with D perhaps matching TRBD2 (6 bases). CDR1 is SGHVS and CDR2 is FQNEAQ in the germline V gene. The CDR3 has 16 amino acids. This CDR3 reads CASSSSGLAAYYEHYF. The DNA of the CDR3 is TGTGCCAGCAGCTCATCGGGACTGGCGGCTTACTACGAGCACTACTTC.

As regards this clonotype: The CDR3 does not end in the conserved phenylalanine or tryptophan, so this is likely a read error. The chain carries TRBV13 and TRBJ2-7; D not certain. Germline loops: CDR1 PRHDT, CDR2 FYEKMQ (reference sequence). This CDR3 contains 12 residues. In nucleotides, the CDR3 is TGTGTCAGCAGCTTAGGGCCCTACGAGCAGTACCTC. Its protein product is CVSSLGPYEQYL.

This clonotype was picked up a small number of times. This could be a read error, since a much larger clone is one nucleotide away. CDR3 in amino acids: CVSTKVEGVYEQYF. The CDR3 DNA reads TGTGTCAGCACCAAAGTCGAGGGAGTCTACGAGCAGTACTTC. This chain connects TRBV6-6 to TRBJ2-7, with D perhaps TRBD2 (5 bases). The CDR3 contains 14 residues. Germline V CDR1 and CDR2: MNHNY, SVGAGI (reference sequence).

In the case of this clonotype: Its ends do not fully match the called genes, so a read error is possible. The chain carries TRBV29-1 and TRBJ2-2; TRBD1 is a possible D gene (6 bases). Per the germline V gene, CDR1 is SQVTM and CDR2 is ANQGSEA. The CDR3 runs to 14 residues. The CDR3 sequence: CSVIRGSNAGKLFF. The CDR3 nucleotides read TGCAGCGTTATCAGGGGCTCGAACGCCGGGAAGCTGTTTTTT.

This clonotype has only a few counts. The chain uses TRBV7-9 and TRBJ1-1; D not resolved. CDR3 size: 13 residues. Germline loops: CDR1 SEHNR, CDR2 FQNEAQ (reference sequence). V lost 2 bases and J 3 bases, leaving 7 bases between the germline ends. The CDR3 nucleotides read TGTGCCAGCAGCTTAAGCCGGGACACTGAAGCTTTCTTT. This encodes CASSLSRDTEAFF.

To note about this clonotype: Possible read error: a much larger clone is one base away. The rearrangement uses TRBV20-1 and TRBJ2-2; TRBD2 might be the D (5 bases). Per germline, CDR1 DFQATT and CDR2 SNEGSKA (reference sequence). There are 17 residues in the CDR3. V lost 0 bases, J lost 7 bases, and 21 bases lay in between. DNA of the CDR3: TGCAGTGCTAGAGATCCGGCTAGCAGGAGTCTGGGCGGGGAGCTGTTTTTT. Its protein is CSARDPASRSLGGELFF.

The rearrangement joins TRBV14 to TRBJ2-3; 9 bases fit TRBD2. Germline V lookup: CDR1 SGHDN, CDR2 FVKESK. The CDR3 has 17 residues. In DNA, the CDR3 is TGTACCAACAGTCCCGGAAGGTGGGCGGGAGGGCCAGATACGCAGTATTTT. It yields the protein CTNSPGRWAGGPDTQYF.

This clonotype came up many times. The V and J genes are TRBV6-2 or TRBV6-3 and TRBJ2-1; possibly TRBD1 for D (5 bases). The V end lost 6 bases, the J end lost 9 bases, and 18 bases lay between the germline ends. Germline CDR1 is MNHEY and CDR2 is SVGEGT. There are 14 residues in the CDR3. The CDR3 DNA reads TGTGCCAGCAGCCGCCAGCAGGGTGTTACTGAGCAGTTCTTC. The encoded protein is CASSRQQGVTEQFF.

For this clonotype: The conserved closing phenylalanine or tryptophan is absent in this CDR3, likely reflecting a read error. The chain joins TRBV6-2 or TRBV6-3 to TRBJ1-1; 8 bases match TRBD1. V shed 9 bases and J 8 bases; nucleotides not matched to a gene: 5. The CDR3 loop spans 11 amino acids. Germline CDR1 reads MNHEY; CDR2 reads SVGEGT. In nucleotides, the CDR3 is TGTGCCAGTGAGGGACAGGCCGAAGCTTTCTGT. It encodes CASEGQAEAFC.

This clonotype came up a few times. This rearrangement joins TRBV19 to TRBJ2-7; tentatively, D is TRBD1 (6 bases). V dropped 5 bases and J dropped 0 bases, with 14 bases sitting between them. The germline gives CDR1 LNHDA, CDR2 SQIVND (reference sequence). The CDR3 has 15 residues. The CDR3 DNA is TGTGCCAGTAGTTTCTCAGGGGAGAGCTCCTACGAGCAGTACTTC. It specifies CASSFSGESSYEQYF.

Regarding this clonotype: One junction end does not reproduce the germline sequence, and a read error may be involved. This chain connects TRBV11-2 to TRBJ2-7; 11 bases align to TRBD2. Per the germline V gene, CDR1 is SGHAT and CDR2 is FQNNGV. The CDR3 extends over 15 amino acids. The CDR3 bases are TGTGCCAGCAACTTAGAGGGTAGCGGGAGGGCCGAGCAGTATTTC. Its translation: CASNLEGSGRAEQYF.

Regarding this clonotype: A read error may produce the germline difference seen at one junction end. The CDR3 region has the DNA TGCAGCGTTGTGAGGACTATGGATACCTACGATCAGTACTTC. As protein: CSVVRTMDTYDQYF. The chain is built from TRBV29-1 and TRBJ2-7; TRBD2 might be the D (6 bases). Germline V gene lookup returns CDR1 SQVTM and CDR2 ANQGSEA. There are 14 residues in the CDR3.

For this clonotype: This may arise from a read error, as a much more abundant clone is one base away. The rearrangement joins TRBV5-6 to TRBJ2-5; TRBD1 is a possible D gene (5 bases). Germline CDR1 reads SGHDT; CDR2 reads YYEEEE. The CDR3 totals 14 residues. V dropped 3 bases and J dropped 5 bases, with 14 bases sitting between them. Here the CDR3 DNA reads TGTGCCAGCAGCTGGGGCAGTGGCATCGAGACCCAGTACTTC. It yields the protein CASSWGSGIETQYF. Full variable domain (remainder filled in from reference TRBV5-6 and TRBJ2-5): DAGVTQSPTHLIKTRGQQVTLRCSPKSGHDTVSWYQQALGQGPQFIFQYYEEEERQRGNFPDRFSGHQFPNYSSELNVNALLLGDSALYLCASSWGSGIETQYFGPGTRLLVL.

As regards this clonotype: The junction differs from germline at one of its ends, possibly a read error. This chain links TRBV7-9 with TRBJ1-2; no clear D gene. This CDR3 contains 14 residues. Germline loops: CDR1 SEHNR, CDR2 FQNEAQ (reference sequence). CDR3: CVSSLFGEAPPLAF. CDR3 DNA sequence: TGTGTCAGCAGCTTGTTTGGGGAAGCCCCACCCCTCGCCTTC. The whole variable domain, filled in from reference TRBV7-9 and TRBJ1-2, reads DTGVSQNPRHKITKRGQNVTFRCDPISEHNRLYWYRQTLGQGPEFLTYFQNEAQLEKSRLLSDRFSAERPKGSFSTLEIQRTEQGDSAMYLCVSSLFGEAPPLAFGSGTRLTVV.

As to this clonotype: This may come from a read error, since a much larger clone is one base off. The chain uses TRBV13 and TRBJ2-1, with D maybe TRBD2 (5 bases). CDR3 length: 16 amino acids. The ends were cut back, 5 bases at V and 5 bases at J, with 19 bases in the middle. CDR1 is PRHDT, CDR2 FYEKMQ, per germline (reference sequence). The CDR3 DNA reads TGTGCCAGCAGCCCTAGCCGAGCTAACTTCGACAATGAGCAGTTCTTC. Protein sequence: CASSPSRANFDNEQFF.

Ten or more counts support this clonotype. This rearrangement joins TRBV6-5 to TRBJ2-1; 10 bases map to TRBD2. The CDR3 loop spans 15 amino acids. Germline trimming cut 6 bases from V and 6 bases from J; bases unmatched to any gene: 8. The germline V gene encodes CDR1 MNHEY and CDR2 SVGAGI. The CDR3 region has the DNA TGTGCCAGCAGCCTCAGCGGGAGGGGCGGCAATGAGCAGTTCTTC. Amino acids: CASSLSGRGGNEQFF.

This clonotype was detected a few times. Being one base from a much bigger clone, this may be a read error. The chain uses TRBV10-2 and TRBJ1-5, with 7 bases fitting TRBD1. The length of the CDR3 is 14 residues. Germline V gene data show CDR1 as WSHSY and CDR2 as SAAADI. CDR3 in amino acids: CASSVTGSSQPQHF. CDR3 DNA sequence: TGCGCCAGCAGTGTGACAGGGAGCAGTCAGCCCCAGCATTTT.

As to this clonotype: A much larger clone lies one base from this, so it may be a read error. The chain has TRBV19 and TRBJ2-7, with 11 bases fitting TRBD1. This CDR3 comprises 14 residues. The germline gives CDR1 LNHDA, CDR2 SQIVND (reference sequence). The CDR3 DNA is TGTGCCAGTAGTACCGGGACAGGGGGAGAAGAGCTGTACTTC. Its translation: CASSTGTGGEELYF.

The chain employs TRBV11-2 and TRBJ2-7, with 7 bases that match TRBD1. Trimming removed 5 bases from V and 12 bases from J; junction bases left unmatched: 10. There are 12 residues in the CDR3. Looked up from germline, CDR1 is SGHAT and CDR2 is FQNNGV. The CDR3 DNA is TGTGCCAGCAGCCAGACAGGGTCCGAACTGTACTTC. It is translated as CASSQTGSELYF.

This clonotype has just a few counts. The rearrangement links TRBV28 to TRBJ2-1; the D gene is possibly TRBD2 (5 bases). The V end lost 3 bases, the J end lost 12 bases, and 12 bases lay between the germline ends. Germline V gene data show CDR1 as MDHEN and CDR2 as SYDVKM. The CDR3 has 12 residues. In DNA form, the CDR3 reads TGTGCCAGCAGTTTCGGTGGAGGTGGGCAGTTCTTC. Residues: CASSFGGGGQFF.

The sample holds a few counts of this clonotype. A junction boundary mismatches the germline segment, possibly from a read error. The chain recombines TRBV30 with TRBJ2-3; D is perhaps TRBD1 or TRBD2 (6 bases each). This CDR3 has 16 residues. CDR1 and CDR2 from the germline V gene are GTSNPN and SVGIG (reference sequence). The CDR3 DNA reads TGTGCCTGGAGCGGGGGCGCGGGGTTAACTTCAGATACGCAATATTTT. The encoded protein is CAWSGGAGLTSDTQYF.

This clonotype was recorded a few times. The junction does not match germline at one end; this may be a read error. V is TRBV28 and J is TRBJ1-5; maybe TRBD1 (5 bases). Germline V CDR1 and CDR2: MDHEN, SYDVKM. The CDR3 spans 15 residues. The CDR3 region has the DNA TGTGCCAACAGTTTGCCGGGACGGGGCAATCAGCCCCAGCATTTT. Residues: CANSLPGRGNQPQHF.

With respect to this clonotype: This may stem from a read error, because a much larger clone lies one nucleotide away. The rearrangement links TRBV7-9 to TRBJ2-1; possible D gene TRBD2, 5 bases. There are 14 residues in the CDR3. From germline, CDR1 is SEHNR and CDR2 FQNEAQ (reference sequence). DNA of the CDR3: TGTGCCAGCAACTTAGAGGGATCCTACAATGAGCAGTTCTTC. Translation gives CASNLEGSYNEQFF.

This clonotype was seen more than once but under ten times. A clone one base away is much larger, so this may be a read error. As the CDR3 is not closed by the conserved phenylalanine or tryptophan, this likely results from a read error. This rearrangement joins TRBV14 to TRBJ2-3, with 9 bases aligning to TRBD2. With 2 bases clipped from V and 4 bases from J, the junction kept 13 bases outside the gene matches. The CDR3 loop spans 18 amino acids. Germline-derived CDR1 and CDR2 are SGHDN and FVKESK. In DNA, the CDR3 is TGTGCCAGCAGCCAACTCATAGCGGGAGCGAATTCTCCAGATACGCAGTATTCT. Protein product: CASSQLIAGANSPDTQYS.